This T cell receptor beta chain comes out of a study of blood T cell repertoires in COVID-19. Study as a whole: The cDNA or gDNA used as material had been derived from T cells, B-cell-depleted T cells, or PBMCs.

TCRdb's table, derived via immunoSEQ multiplex PCR, lists solely in-frame clones and lacks some. This sample has about 270,000 clones; over 75% occur once, and the top ten carry 8% to 9.5%. This clone was recorded once. The germline V gene encodes CDR1 KGHSH and CDR2 LQKENI. V was cut by 2 bases and J by 1 base, with 10 bases left in between. This CDR3 has 15 residues. What was sequenced was peripheral blood. The source is a human donor in a cohort sampled during active COVID-19. J is TRBJ2-3 and V is TRBV18; D uncertain. As DNA, the CDR3 is TGTGCCAGCTCACCAGGAATAGCAGGCACAGATACGCAGTATTTT. Its protein product is CASSPGIAGTDTQYF.